The clone carrying this TCR beta chain occurred once. As yet, its antigen is unknown. This sample was included in a study of shared clonotypes between healthy human individuals. Study-level points and caveats: In a few donors, around 5% of naive CD4 clonotypes appeared in common. Generation of non-shared clonotypes was less probable than generation of clonotypes shared by all four donors.

Terminally differentiated effector memory CD45RA+ cells were left out of the naive CD8 fraction, which was CD45RO-negative and positively selected for CCR7. Germline values: CDR1 DFQATT, CDR2 SNEGSKA (reference sequence). Trimming took 6 bases from V and 9 from J, leaving 9 bases between them. CDR3 length equals 10 residues. Measured with immunoSEQ multiplex PCR; TCRdb has only the in-frame clones, and not every one. This repertoire shows 2 million or so clones, over 85% found once; its top ten account for 0.85% to 1.3%. V is TRBV20-1 and J is TRBJ2-1; D is uncertain. The material sequenced was naive CD8+ T cells sorted from blood. This clonotype originated in a man between 18 and 29 years old in good health. As DNA, the CDR3 is TGCAGTGCCCTTGATTTTGAGCAGTTCTTC. Protein: CSALDFEQFF.